This entry describes one TCR beta chain. Antigen: not known. The V gene lost 7 bases and the J gene lost 4 bases, with 17 bases spanning the gap. Germline CDR1 is LNHDA and CDR2 is SQIVND (reference sequence). The CDR3 extends over 16 amino acids. Measured with immunoSEQ multiplex PCR; TCRdb has only the in-frame clones, and not every one. The sample yields around 4,800 clones, around 60% seen once. The sample originates from a study of T cells in tumors after PD-1 blockade. Study-wide context: Patients received pembrolizumab 200 mg every 3 weeks or cemiplimab 350 mg every 2 weeks. Some patients also took daily vismodegib 150 mg during anti-PD-1 treatment.

Tumor biopsies came from the same primary tumor site before and after PD-1 blockade. Study results and caveats: After therapy, most expanded exhausted CD8+ clones were absent pre-treatment, suggesting clonal replacement.

The sequence came from a human donor with basal cell carcinoma. Sequenced here: tumor tissue, sampled after anti-PD-1 treatment. This chain links TRBV19 with TRBJ2-6; D uncertain. The CDR3 region has the DNA TGTGCCAGTACCATACCCGGACGGTTCGGGGCCAACGTCCTGACTTTC. Translation gives CASTIPGRFGANVLTF.